This passage covers 4 T cell receptor beta chains from one sample sequenced in a study of CD8+ T cells in alopecia areata. RNA extraction was followed by reverse transcription into cDNA, which acted as the sequencing template. TCRdb's table, derived via immunoSEQ multiplex PCR, lists solely in-frame clones and lacks some. Seen here are about 180,000 clones, 51% observed once, and the top ten hold around a tenth. Described treatment: oral pan-JAK inhibitor, 5-10 mg twice daily. The sample in question was CD8+ T cells sorted from blood, obtained at week 52, from a patient treated with tofacitinib. These TCRs come from a human donor with alopecia areata.

The chain employs TRBV30 and TRBJ2-2; possibly TRBD1 or TRBD2 for D (5 bases each). This CDR3 is 15 amino acids long. The ends were cut back, 2 bases at V and 7 bases at J, with 17 bases in the middle. Germline V gene lookup returns CDR1 GTSNPN and CDR2 SVGIG (reference sequence). The DNA of the CDR3 is TGTGCCTGGAGTTCCCGGGACCGCCAAAACGGGGAGCTGTTTTTT. It yields the protein CAWSSRDRQNGELFF.

The genes are TRBV19 and TRBJ1-5, with D unresolved. The CDR3 is 14 amino acids. Between the trimmed V and J ends, which lost 8 bases and 1 base, there was a span of 12 bases. Germline values: CDR1 LNHDA, CDR2 SQIVND (reference sequence). CDR3 nucleotides: TGTGCCAGTGTATCGCGAGGGAGCAATCAGCCCCAGCATTTT. Translating gives CASVSRGSNQPQHF.

This chain links TRBV29-1 with TRBJ1-2, with unresolved D. This CDR3 region has 14 residues. Germline loops: CDR1 SQVTM, CDR2 ANQGSEA. Trimming took off 1 base at V and 3 bases at J, with 12 bases between the two ends. CDR3 sequence reads: CSVEVGGIDYGYTF. The CDR3 DNA is TGCAGCGTTGAAGTAGGCGGGATAGACTATGGCTACACCTTC.

The gene calls are TRBV27 and TRBJ1-6, with D possibly being TRBD1 (5 bases). Looked up from germline, CDR1 is MNHEY and CDR2 is SMNVEV (reference sequence). V was pared by 6 bases and J by 9 bases, with 24 bases between. The CDR3 sequence is 17 residues long. CDR3 DNA sequence: TGTGCCAGCAGGTCACAACCCCAGGGAGCTTGGATTTCACCCCTCCACTTT. This encodes CASRSQPQGAWISPLHF.